A selection of T cell receptor beta chains follows, all from one sample in a study of glioma-infiltrating T cells after dendritic cell vaccination. Data came from immunoSEQ multiplex PCR; TCRdb stores just in-frame clones and leaves some out. The table lists 80,000 to 100,000 clones, around 80% of them singletons. Here the sequenced sample was blood, taken after dendritic cell vaccination. These TCRs come from a human donor with glioblastoma. Each CDR3 is given with its conserved first and last residue. Fields, in order: CDR3 DNA, CDR3 protein, D gene, clone size, V gene, CDR3 length, J gene. D genes are given only for firm matches. Clone size is not always given. Where it is, it says once, few, many or a class for expanded clones.

cdr3_nt: TGCGCCAGCAGCTTGGGCCGCGTTAATGAAAAACTGTTTTTT
cdr3_aa: CASSLGRVNEKLFF
d_call: -
clone_size: -
v_call: TRBV5-1
cdr3_length: 14
j_call: TRBJ1-4

cdr3_nt: TGTGCAAGTCGCCAGCGGTCTAGCGGGCGATTACTTGGAGAGACCCAGTACTTC
cdr3_aa: CASRQRSSGRLLGETQYF
d_call: -
clone_size: -
v_call: TRBV12-2
cdr3_length: 18
j_call: TRBJ2-5

cdr3_nt: TGTGCCAGCAGCTTAGGGACTAGCGGGAGCACCGGGGAGCTGTTTTTT
cdr3_aa: CASSLGTSGSTGELFF
d_call: TRBD2
clone_size: -
v_call: TRBV7-6
cdr3_length: 16
j_call: TRBJ2-2

cdr3_nt: TGCGCCAGCAGCTTGGCCACAGGTACGGCCGGGGAGCTGTTTTTT
cdr3_aa: CASSLATGTAGELFF
d_call: -
clone_size: -
v_call: TRBV5-1
cdr3_length: 15
j_call: TRBJ2-2

cdr3_nt: TGTGCCAGCAGTTACGGGGACAGGGACTATGGCTACACCTTC
cdr3_aa: CASSYGDRDYGYTF
d_call: TRBD1
clone_size: few
v_call: TRBV6-5
cdr3_length: 14
j_call: TRBJ1-2

cdr3_nt: TGTGCCAGCAGTTACCCAGGACAGGGATCCTACAATGAGCAGTTCTTC
cdr3_aa: CASSYPGQGSYNEQFF
d_call: TRBD1
clone_size: -
v_call: TRBV6-6
cdr3_length: 16
j_call: TRBJ2-1

cdr3_nt: TGTGCTAGCAGCTTAGGTGTGGACCGGGGAGAGACCCAGTACTTC
cdr3_aa: CASSLGVDRGETQYF
d_call: -
clone_size: -
v_call: TRBV7-7
cdr3_length: 15
j_call: TRBJ2-5

cdr3_nt: TGTGCCAGCAGTGAGGACAGGGGAGCCCTCGGTCAGCCCCAGCATTTT
cdr3_aa: CASSEDRGALGQPQHF
d_call: TRBD1
clone_size: -
v_call: TRBV2
cdr3_length: 16
j_call: TRBJ1-5

cdr3_nt: TGTGCCAGCAGCTTCTACGCCTCCAGAGGATCCACTGAGCAGTTCTTC
cdr3_aa: CASSFYASRGSTEQFF
d_call: -
clone_size: -
v_call: TRBV5-4
cdr3_length: 16
j_call: TRBJ2-1

cdr3_nt: TGCGCCAGCTCAATGGGAGCGGGGGGGCCAGGGCAAGAGACCCAGTACTTC
cdr3_aa: CASSMGAGGPGQETQYF
d_call: TRBD2
clone_size: -
v_call: TRBV5-1
cdr3_length: 17
j_call: TRBJ2-5

cdr3_nt: TGTGCCTGGAGGGGGGGTTCGGGGGCAACTAATGAAAAACTGTTTTTT
cdr3_aa: CAWRGGSGATNEKLFF
d_call: -
clone_size: -
v_call: TRBV30
cdr3_length: 16
j_call: TRBJ1-4

cdr3_nt: TGTGCCATCATCCGGGACAGGGGGCACACTGAAGCTTTCTTT
cdr3_aa: CAIIRDRGHTEAFF
d_call: TRBD1
clone_size: few
v_call: TRBV10-3
cdr3_length: 14
j_call: TRBJ1-1

cdr3_nt: TGTGCCTGGAGTGGTCCGGGACTGTTCACGTATGGCTACACCTTC
cdr3_aa: CAWSGPGLFTYGYTF
d_call: -
clone_size: -
v_call: TRBV30
cdr3_length: 15
j_call: TRBJ1-2

cdr3_nt: TGTGCCATCACCGGGGGTGACACAGATACGCAGTATTTT
cdr3_aa: CAITGGDTDTQYF
d_call: -
clone_size: -
v_call: TRBV10-3
cdr3_length: 13
j_call: TRBJ2-3

cdr3_nt: TGTGCCAGCAGAAGACAGGGAGTGGGCAATTCACCCCTCCACTTT
cdr3_aa: CASRRQGVGNSPLHF
d_call: TRBD1
clone_size: -
v_call: TRBV2
cdr3_length: 15
j_call: TRBJ1-6

cdr3_nt: TGTGCCAGCAGCGCCATGACTTTTTACGAGCAGTACTTC
cdr3_aa: CASSAMTFYEQYF
d_call: -
clone_size: -
v_call: TRBV11-2
cdr3_length: 13
j_call: TRBJ2-7

cdr3_nt: TGTGCCAGCAGCTTAGGGGAGGAGACCGGGGAGCTGTTTTTT
cdr3_aa: CASSLGEETGELFF
d_call: -
clone_size: -
v_call: TRBV5-4
cdr3_length: 14
j_call: TRBJ2-2

cdr3_nt: TGTGCCAGCGGGCTGAACACCGGGGAGCTGTTTTTT
cdr3_aa: CASGLNTGELFF
d_call: -
clone_size: few
v_call: TRBV16
cdr3_length: 12
j_call: TRBJ2-2

cdr3_nt: TGTGCCAGCAGCCAAGCACCGGGACTCCAGAGCTCCTACGAGCAGTACTTC
cdr3_aa: CASSQAPGLQSSYEQYF
d_call: -
clone_size: -
v_call: TRBV4-2
cdr3_length: 17
j_call: TRBJ2-7

cdr3_nt: TGTGCCAGCAGCTTAGGGACAGCGAATTCACCCCTCCACTTT
cdr3_aa: CASSLGTANSPLHF
d_call: -
clone_size: -
v_call: TRBV11-2
cdr3_length: 14
j_call: TRBJ1-6